The subject of this entry is one T cell receptor (beta chain). No antigen is known for it. This clone may be a read error of a much larger clone one base away. TCRdb reprocessed the reads with MiXCR, giving one entry per CDR3 protein. The sample shows hundreds of thousands of distinct CDR3 sequences, roughly a third of them seen only once. The junction had 24 bases not matched to a gene; V was cut back by 5 bases and J by 7 bases. This CDR3 is 19 amino acids long. The germline V gene has CDR1 SGHVS and CDR2 FQNEAQ. This entry is derived from a study of T cell repertoires in cytomegalovirus infection. Study-level results: Carriers of CMV and the relevant HLA type were discriminated by public TCR beta frequency.

The sequenced sample consisted of PBMCs. This receptor was taken from a human donor in good health (CMV status not recorded). Some clones in this sample may be carry-over from other donors' samples. This chain links TRBV7-8 with TRBJ2-3; TRBD2 aligns across 7 bases. As DNA, the CDR3 is TGTGCCAGCAGCCTGAGACCGACCCGGACTAGAGGGAGTCTTAATACGCAGTATTTT. This codes for CASSLRPTRTRGSLNTQYF.